Detailed here is one T cell receptor beta chain. This entry is derived from a study of control samples from healthy donors and cancer patients. The CDR3 has 17 residues. Germline V CDR1 and CDR2: SGHRS, YFSETQ. J gave up 0 bases and V 5 bases, and 10 bases lay outside the gene matches. TCRdb's copy holds only in-frame clones and misses some; the assay was immunoSEQ multiplex PCR. The data show roughly 43,000 clones, 80% to 90% seen once. This chain links TRBV5-1 with TRBJ2-3, with 9 bases lining up with TRBD1. The sample was PBMCs. This receptor was taken from a woman aged 55-69 years with lung cancer. The DNA for the CDR3 is TGCGCCAGCAGAAAAGACAGGGGGAGACCCAGCACAGATACGCAGTATTTT. The encoded protein is CASRKDRGRPSTDTQYF.